This entry lists 27 T cell receptor beta chains sequenced from one sample in a study of cytomegalovirus exposure and HLA in healthy donors. The PCR used 60 Vbeta and 13 Jbeta primers. The assay was immunoSEQ multiplex PCR, and TCRdb's table has in-frame clones only and misses some. The table lists some 40,000 clones, around 49% of them singletons. The sequencing sample was made of PBMCs. The receptors shown here come from a woman in her 40s in good health and CMV-seropositive.

CDR3 sequence reads: CASSGVYRGRSEKLFF. In DNA, the CDR3 is TGTGCCAGCAGCGGCGTATACAGGGGGAGAAGTGAAAAACTGTTTTTT. This chain joins TRBV7-6 and TRBJ1-4; 8 nucleotides line up with TRBD1. V dropped 5 bases and J dropped 7; count of bases not matched to a gene: 12. CDR1 and CDR2 (germline): SGHVS, FNYEAQ. The CDR3 sequence is 16 residues long.

The CDR3 is CASSPRHGEQFF. The CDR3, as DNA: TGTGCCAGCAGCCCCCGACATGGTGAGCAGTTCTTC. This sequence joins TRBV7-2 and TRBJ2-1; D ambiguous. This CDR3 spans 12 amino acids. V was trimmed by 5 bases and J by 9 bases, leaving 11 bases between them. CDR1 is SGHTA, CDR2 FQGNSA, per germline.

The V gene is TRBV9, the J gene TRBJ2-1; 8 nucleotides align to TRBD2. Germline CDR1 and CDR2: SGDLS and YYNGEE. CDR3 length: 15 amino acids. Trimming took 4 bases from V and 8 from J; bases not matched to a gene: 11. The CDR3 coding sequence is TGTGCCAGCAGCTTGCGACCGGGACTAGAGTATGAGCAGTTCTTC. Its protein product is CASSLRPGLEYEQFF. Looking up the rest from reference TRBV9 and TRBJ2-1 gives the full variable domain: DSGVTQTPKHLITATGQRVTLRCSPRSGDLSVYWYQQSLDQGLQFLIQYYNGEERAKGNILERFSAQQFPDLHSELNLSSLELGDSALYFCASSLRPGLEYEQFFGPGTRLTVL.

In its sample, this clone was seen a few times. The gene calls are TRBV11-2 and TRBJ1-1, with a tentative D call TRBD1 (6 bases). V was trimmed by 2 bases and J by 1 base, leaving 14 bases between them. Germline CDR1 is SGHAT and CDR2 is FQNNGV. The CDR3 is 16 residues long. The CDR3 sequence is CASSLLTGLSNTEAFF. CDR3 nucleotides: TGTGCCAGCAGCTTACTGACAGGCCTTTCGAACACTGAAGCTTTCTTT.

This clone was picked up a small number of times. The CDR3 here is CATSKPGQFSYEQYF. Written as DNA, the CDR3 is TGTGCCACCAGCAAACCGGGACAGTTCTCCTACGAGCAGTACTTC. The chain combines TRBV15 with TRBJ2-7, with 7 positions matching TRBD1. Germline loops: CDR1 LNHNV, CDR2 YYDKDF (reference sequence). CDR3 length: 15 amino acids. The ends lost 4 bases at V and 0 bases at J; junction bases unmatched: 6.

The chain has TRBV5-4 and TRBJ1-2, with 8 bases identical to TRBD1. The length of the CDR3 is 16 residues. The J segment lost 4 bases and the V segment lost 4 bases, leaving 12 bases of the junction unmatched. Germline CDR1 is SGHNT and CDR2 is YYREEE (reference sequence). The CDR3 protein is CASSPVGQGRVYGYTF. In DNA, the CDR3 is TGTGCCAGCAGCCCCGTCGGACAGGGAAGGGTCTATGGCTACACCTTC.

This rearrangement joins TRBV7-2 to TRBJ1-2; 8 nucleotides agree with TRBD1. This CDR3 has 13 amino acids. The junction had 1 base not matched to a gene; V was cut back by 0 bases and J by 7 bases. Per germline, CDR1 SGHTA and CDR2 FQGNSA. CDR3: CASSLATGAGYTF. DNA of the CDR3: TGTGCCAGCAGCTTAGCGACAGGGGCTGGCTACACCTTC.

The chain combines TRBV5-1 with TRBJ2-7; 9 nucleotides match TRBD1. Germline V lookup: CDR1 SGHRS, CDR2 YFSETQ. V shed 0 bases, J shed 4 bases, and the junction held 2 bases outside the gene matches. CDR3 length: 14 residues. CDR3 sequence: CASSLGGQGYEQYF. CDR3 DNA sequence: TGCGCCAGCAGCTTGGGGGGACAGGGATACGAGCAGTACTTC.

This clone was recorded a few times. V and J are TRBV21-1 and TRBJ2-7; no DNA check was done on the table's D call, TRBD1. TRBV21-1 is designated a pseudogene. CDR3 length: 13 residues. This chain's CDR3 is CASSKVGHYEQYF. The CDR3, as DNA: TGTGCCAGCAGCAAAGTTGGCCACTACGAGCAGTACTTC.

This sequence joins TRBV19 and TRBJ1-1; no firm D call. This CDR3 has 13 amino acids. The V gene's germline CDR1 is LNHDA and CDR2 SQIVND (reference sequence). V dropped 3 bases and J dropped 3 bases, with 8 bases sitting between them. CDR3 sequence: CASSIVSDTEAFF. DNA for the CDR3: TGTGCCAGTAGTATTGTCTCAGACACTGAAGCTTTCTTT.

This clone was seen only a few times. The CDR3 DNA reads as TGTGCCAGCAGCTTATCCCGGACAGTGGAGACCCAGTACTTC. The encoded protein is CASSLSRTVETQYF. This chain connects TRBV7-2 to TRBJ2-5; D is possibly TRBD1 (6 bases). Germline V gives CDR1 SGHTA, CDR2 FQGNSA. Trimming pared 2 bases from V and 5 bases from J, leaving 12 bases between. This CDR3 has 14 residues.

This rearrangement joins TRBV5-1 to TRBJ2-5, with a possible D match to TRBD2 (7 bases). The V gene lost 0 bases and the J gene lost 5 bases, with 14 bases spanning the gap. Germline V gene lookup returns CDR1 SGHRS and CDR2 YFSETQ. The CDR3 extends over 15 amino acids. The CDR3 region is CASSLEGGPRETQYF. The CDR3, as DNA: TGCGCCAGCAGCTTGGAGGGGGGGCCGCGGGAGACCCAGTACTTC.

This sequence joins TRBV12-5 and TRBJ1-2; no clear D gene. The length of the CDR3 is 12 residues. V was clipped by 3 bases and J by 4 bases, with 6 bases between them. Germline lookup yields CDR1 LGHNT and CDR2 FRNRAP. The CDR3 DNA reads as TGTGCTAGTGGTTTCGACACCTATGGCTACACCTTC. Translating gives CASGFDTYGYTF.

The chain combines TRBV7-2 with TRBJ2-1, with D hard to call. The CDR3 totals 15 residues. Germline V lookup: CDR1 SGHTA, CDR2 FQGNSA. V was cut by 1 base and J by 1 base, with 8 bases left in between. The CDR3 bases are TGTGCCAGCAGCTTAGGCAGCGCGTCCTACAATGAGCAGTTCTTC. It codes for CASSLGSASYNEQFF.

V is TRBV2 and J is TRBJ1-5, with D tentatively TRBD1 (6 bases). Germline CDR1 and CDR2: SNHLY and FYNNEI. The CDR3 sequence is 14 residues long. V gave up 3 bases and J gave up 5 bases, with 11 bases separating them. CDR3 protein: CASSELGADQPQHF. Written as DNA, the CDR3 is TGTGCCAGCAGTGAGCTGGGGGCGGATCAGCCCCAGCATTTT.

V gene TRBV13 combines with J gene TRBJ1-2; D is possibly TRBD1 (5 bases). Germline lookup yields CDR1 PRHDT and CDR2 FYEKMQ (reference sequence). Deletions cut 3 bases from V and 0 bases from J, with 8 bases between. This CDR3 spans 14 amino acids. CDR3 nucleotides: TGTGCCAGCAGCTTCCAGGGAACTAACTATGGCTACACCTTC. This sequence encodes CASSFQGTNYGYTF.

This sequence joins TRBV6-1 and TRBJ1-3; maybe TRBD1 (6 bases). The CDR3 runs to 14 residues. Trimming cost V 7 bases and J 0 bases, with 10 bases left between them. Looked up from germline, CDR1 is MNHNS and CDR2 is SASEGT. The CDR3 region is CASKTGYSGNTIYF. As DNA, the CDR3 is TGTGCCAGCAAGACAGGTTACTCTGGAAACACCATATATTTT.

V gene TRBV5-6 combines with J gene TRBJ2-5; 10 bases align to TRBD1. V gave up 4 bases and J gave up 5 bases; unmatched junction bases: 11. CDR1 and CDR2 from the germline V gene are SGHDT and YYEEEE. This CDR3 is 16 amino acids long. CDR3 DNA sequence: TGTGCCAGCAGCCCTAGAGACAGGGGGCTAGGGGAGACCCAGTACTTC. Its protein product is CASSPRDRGLGETQYF. The whole variable domain, remainder taken from reference TRBV5-6 and TRBJ2-5, is DAGVTQSPTHLIKTRGQQVTLRCSPKSGHDTVSWYQQALGQGPQFIFQYYEEEERQRGNFPDRFSGHQFPNYSSELNVNALLLGDSALYLCASSPRDRGLGETQYFGPGTRLLVL.

The chain couples TRBV29-1 to TRBJ2-7; tentative D call: TRBD1 (6 bases). CDR3 size: 14 residues. Trimming cost V 5 bases and J 4 bases, with 18 bases left between them. CDR1 is SQVTM, CDR2 ANQGSEA, per germline. The CDR3 bases are TGCAGCGTTCGCGATGGGGGCCGCTCATACGAGCAGTACTTC. It is translated as CSVRDGGRSYEQYF.

V is TRBV10-3 and J is TRBJ1-1, with D perhaps TRBD1 (6 bases). The germline V gene has CDR1 ENHRY and CDR2 SYGVKD. CDR3 length: 15 residues. The V end lost 2 bases, the J end lost 7 bases, and 17 bases lay between the germline ends. The CDR3 here is CAISEQPQGTLEAFF. The CDR3 DNA reads TGTGCCATCAGTGAGCAACCACAGGGCACCCTTGAAGCTTTCTTT.

The CDR3, as DNA: TGCGCCAGCAGCCCGCGGACTAGTGACGAGCAGTACTTC. It encodes CASSPRTSDEQYF. The gene calls are TRBV5-1 and TRBJ2-7; TRBD2 matches at 7 bases. The CDR3 covers 13 residues. V shed 4 bases and J 5 bases; nucleotides not matched to a gene: 6. Germline CDR1 is SGHRS and CDR2 is YFSETQ.

The J gene is TRBJ1-1, the V gene TRBV5-4; TRBD1 matches 10 bases. Germline V gene sequence: CDR1 SGHNT, CDR2 YYREEE (reference sequence). V gave up 5 bases and J gave up 12 bases; unmatched junction bases: 13. This CDR3 has 14 residues. The CDR3 spells CASRGGGTGAPSFF. CDR3 sequence (DNA): TGTGCCAGCAGGGGGGGCGGGACAGGGGCTCCGTCTTTCTTT. Complete variable domain (other parts from reference TRBV5-4 and TRBJ1-1): ETGVTQSPTHLIKTRGQQVTLRCSSQSGHNTVSWYQQALGQGPQFIFQYYREEENGRGNFPPRFSGLQFPNYSSELNVNALELDDSALYLCASRGGGTGAPSFFGQGTRLTVV.

The chain joins TRBV6-1 to TRBJ2-3, with TRBD2 matching over 15 bases. Looked up from germline, CDR1 is MNHNS and CDR2 is SASEGT. Trimming took 4 bases from V and 4 from J; bases not matched to a gene: 0. This CDR3 comprises 15 residues. The CDR3 DNA reads TGTGCCAGCAGTGGGACTAGCGGGGGGGCAGATACGCAGTATTTT. Its protein is CASSGTSGGADTQYF.

The rearrangement uses TRBV5-1 and TRBJ1-6, with D perhaps matching TRBD1 (5 bases). CDR1 and CDR2 (germline): SGHRS, YFSETQ. The CDR3 spans 18 residues. V dropped 1 base and J dropped 0 bases, with 14 bases sitting between them. CDR3 DNA: TGCGCCAGCAGCTTGCAAGGTTCGGGGGGCTCCTATAATTCACCCCTCCACTTT. It encodes CASSLQGSGGSYNSPLHF.

The chain couples TRBV7-2 to TRBJ2-7; 8 nucleotides line up with TRBD1. This CDR3 has 13 amino acids. J lost 6 bases, V lost 5 bases, and 6 bases had no gene match. Germline assignment: CDR1 SGHTA and CDR2 FQGNSA. The CDR3 nucleotides are TGTGCCAGCAGCCCCATCGACAGGGGCGAGCAGTACGTC. The encoded protein is CASSPIDRGEQYV.

This chain links TRBV19 with TRBJ2-1, with a weak D call TRBD1 (5 bases). CDR1 LNHDA and CDR2 SQIVND come from the germline V gene (reference sequence). The length of the CDR3 is 14 residues. Between the trimmed V and J ends, which lost 1 base and 7 bases, there was a span of 11 bases. The CDR3 reads CASSIADSKNEQFF. The CDR3 nucleotides read TGTGCCAGTAGTATAGCTGACAGTAAAAATGAGCAGTTCTTC.

The rearrangement uses TRBV7-8 and TRBJ1-6, with 7 bases lining up with TRBD1. Germline assignment: CDR1 SGHVS and CDR2 FQNEAQ. CDR3 length equals 16 residues. Trimming cost V 5 bases and J 14 bases; bases outside gene matches: 18. The CDR3 region is CASSAQRQGLSDALHF. CDR3 sequence (DNA): TGTGCCAGCAGCGCGCAAAGACAGGGTCTCTCTGACGCCCTCCACTTT.